This T cell receptor beta chain emerged from a study of spatial heterogeneity in lung cancer. Turning to the study itself: Counts of TCR transcripts in tumor regions correlated strongly with a matched bulk RNA-seq T cell module score. The average count in raw reads for each unique TCR and UMI combination exceeded nine appearances.

By share, this clonotype ranks as medium-sized. Its cognate antigen is unknown. The junction shows a germline mismatch at one end, possibly a read error. The CDR3 runs 18 residues. Germline loops: CDR1 MDHEN, CDR2 SYDVKM. Findings and caveats of the study: Expanded alpha and beta TCR counts within tumors tracked tumor mutation counts.

The library protocol tagged each TCR cDNA with a unique molecular identifier. TCRdb re-derived calls from the 5' RACE reads in MiXCR, one entry per CDR3 protein. The sample lists 7,000 to 9,500 distinct CDR3 sequences; less than 9% were seen once. As for time point: sample taken at primary tumor resection. Whole RNA, which was extracted from tumor, nontumor lung tissue or frozen PBMC, was sequenced without any cell sorting. The receptor was derived from a male donor with early-stage non-small cell lung cancer. This sequence joins TRBV28 and TRBJ2-3; 13 positions match TRBD2. Specimen: lung tumor tissue, collected at surgery. The CDR3 spells CAGSLWGTSGASTDTQYF. CDR3 bases: TGTGCCGGCAGTTTATGGGGGACTAGCGGGGCTAGCACAGATACGCAGTATTTT.